A single sample is the source of the 2 T cell receptor delta chains below, sequenced in a study of delta chain sequences of gamma delta T cells. TCRdb called clones anew from the 5' RACE reads with CATT. The sample includes hundreds of delta-chain clones, about 20% of them seen just once. Sequenced material: either unsorted cells or a sorted T cell fraction (not recorded which). These TCRs come from a human donor in good health.

The chain combines TRDV2 with TRDJ1, with 9 nucleotides matching TRDD3. This CDR3 comprises 21 residues. V lost 3 bases and J lost 2; bases outside the gene matches: 24. CDR1 and CDR2 from the germline V gene are GEAIGNYY and EKD. The CDR3 nucleotides are TGTGCCTGTGACCCGTTACTGGGGGACCCCGACCCGGCAGACCGGACCGATAAACTCATCTTT. It specifies CACDPLLGDPDPADRTDKLIF.

This clone appeared a few times. V usage is TRDV2 and J usage is TRDJ1; TRDD3 matches 8 bases. There are 16 residues in the CDR3. Germline V gene data show CDR1 as GEAIGNYY and CDR2 as EKD. J gave up 0 bases and V 2 bases, and 7 bases lay outside the gene matches. The CDR3 here is CACDSLGELYTDKLIF. DNA of the CDR3: TGTGCCTGTGACAGTCTGGGGGAATTGTACACCGATAAACTCATCTTT.